The rows below give T cell receptor beta chains drawn from one sample of a study of T cells in Graves' hyperthyroidism and ophthalmopathy. TCRdb re-called the multiplex PCR reads with MiXCR, one entry per CDR3 protein. Among hundreds of thousands of distinct CDR3 sequences listed, about a sixth were seen once. Sequencing input: blood. These TCRs come from a woman aged 18-29 years with Graves' ophthalmopathy. The CDR3 runs from the conserved cysteine through the conserved F or W. D genes are given only for firm matches. Rows may omit the clone size; those that give it use once, few, many or a size class.

clone_size	cdr3_length	v_call	d_call	j_call	cdr3_aa	cdr3_nt
many	13	TRBV20-1	TRBD1	TRBJ1-1	CSARDRWDTEAFF	TGCAGTGCTAGGGACAGGTGGGACACTGAAGCTTTCTTT
many	13	TRBV7-3	.	TRBJ2-1	CASSLGRGDEQFF	TGTGCCAGCAGCTTAGGGAGAGGGGATGAGCAGTTCTTC
many	15	TRBV27	.	TRBJ1-6	CASMGAAGDNSPLHF	TGTGCCAGCATGGGGGCCGCAGGGGATAATTCACCCCTCCACTTT
many	14	TRBV28	.	TRBJ2-5	CASSFFSVQETQYF	TGTGCCAGCAGTTTTTTTTCAGTTCAAGAGACCCAGTACTTC
.	14	TRBV20-1	.	TRBJ2-1	CSAWDRLSYNEQFF	TGCAGTGCCTGGGACCGACTGTCGTACAATGAGCAGTTCTTC
.	18	TRBV5-4	TRBD2	TRBJ2-1	CASSPGLAVRSSYNEQFF	TGTGCCAGCAGCCCGGGACTAGCGGTCCGGAGCTCCTACAATGAGCAGTTCTTC
many	18	TRBV12-3/TRBV12-4	TRBD2	TRBJ2-3	CASSYQLAGARSTDTQYF	TGTGCCAGCAGCTACCAACTAGCGGGGGCCCGAAGCACAGATACGCAGTATTTT
few	13	TRBV6-2/TRBV6-3	.	TRBJ1-1	CASTLFMNTEAFF	TGTGCCAGCACCCTATTCATGAACACTGAAGCTTTCTTT
.	14	TRBV6-1	.	TRBJ2-1	CASRPGTPYNEQFF	TGTGCCAGCAGGCCCGGGACACCCTACAATGAGCAGTTCTTC
many	11	TRBV27	.	TRBJ2-7	CASSTHYEQYF	TGTGCCAGCAGTACCCACTACGAGCAGTACTTC
few	18	TRBV6-1	.	TRBJ2-2	CASSESGGRGLNTGELFF	TGTGCCAGCAGTGAAAGTGGGGGGCGGGGGCTAAACACCGGGGAGCTGTTTTTT
many	14	TRBV20-1	TRBD2	TRBJ2-7	CSARRLAGFYEQYF	TGCAGTGCTAGGAGACTAGCGGGTTTCTACGAGCAGTACTTC
.	14	TRBV27	TRBD1	TRBJ2-7	CASSLRDRGHEQYF	TGTGCCAGCAGTTTAAGGGACAGGGGGCACGAGCAGTACTTC
many	15	TRBV2	TRBD1	TRBJ1-1	CASRRQGSTNTEAFF	TGTGCCAGCAGGAGACAGGGGTCCACAAACACTGAAGCTTTCTTT
many	14	TRBV7-9	.	TRBJ1-1	CASSSGRGWTEAFF	TGTGCCAGCAGCTCTGGCAGGGGTTGGACTGAAGCTTTCTTT
many	17	TRBV28	.	TRBJ1-1	CASSFWIGASSNTEAFF	TGTGCCAGCAGTTTTTGGATCGGGGCGTCGTCGAACACTGAAGCTTTCTTT
few	16	TRBV28	.	TRBJ1-4	CASSPLHLTTNEKLFF	TGTGCCAGCAGTCCACTCCACCTGACAACTAATGAAAAACTGTTTTTT
.	15	TRBV27	TRBD1	TRBJ1-5	CASSLEGASNQPQHF	TGTGCCAGCAGTCTTGAGGGGGCCAGCAATCAGCCCCAGCATTTT
many	15	TRBV28	TRBD1	TRBJ2-1	CASSLDRGGYNEQFF	TGTGCCAGCAGTTTGGACAGGGGAGGCTACAATGAGCAGTTCTTC
few	13	TRBV5-1	.	TRBJ1-2	CAKKDRPNYGYTF	TGCGCCAAAAAGGACAGACCTAACTATGGCTACACCTTC
many	17	TRBV12-3/TRBV12-4	TRBD2	TRBJ2-1	CASSSPPSGENYNEQFF	TGTGCCAGCAGTTCACCTCCTAGCGGAGAGAATTACAATGAGCAGTTCTTC
many	15	TRBV3-1	TRBD1	TRBJ1-1	CASSPEQGIDTEAFF	TGTGCCAGCAGCCCAGAACAGGGGATCGACACTGAAGCTTTCTTT
.	19	TRBV3-1	TRBD2	TRBJ2-2	CASSSQFGGLAGVVRELFF	TGTGCCAGCAGCTCCCAATTTGGTGGACTAGCGGGAGTAGTCCGGGAGCTGTTTTTT
many	14	TRBV18	.	TRBJ1-1	CASSPARAGTEAFF	TGTGCCAGCTCACCAGCCAGGGCGGGCACTGAAGCTTTCTTT
many	14	TRBV2	TRBD1	TRBJ2-5	CASSIGGGSGTQYF	TGTGCCAGCAGTATAGGGGGCGGCAGTGGGACCCAGTACTTC
many	13	TRBV7-2	TRBD2	TRBJ2-5	CASSLEREGPLYF	TGTGCCAGCAGCTTAGAGCGGGAGGGCCCTCTGTACTTC
many	17	TRBV28	TRBD1	TRBJ1-2	CASSPIRTGYPNYGYTF	TGTGCCAGCAGTCCGATACGGACAGGGTATCCCAACTATGGCTACACCTTC
many	15	TRBV6-1	TRBD2	TRBJ2-1	CASTGLAGGYNEQFF	TGTGCCAGCACAGGATTAGCGGGAGGTTACAATGAGCAGTTCTTC
.	13	TRBV27	.	TRBJ1-2	CASSFVKDYGYTF	TGTGCCAGCAGTTTCGTCAAGGACTATGGCTACACCTTC
few	17	TRBV28	TRBD1	TRBJ1-1	CASSSSLRTGRNTEAFF	TGTGCCAGCAGTTCATCCCTTAGGACAGGGAGGAACACTGAAGCTTTCTTT
few	17	TRBV19	TRBD1	TRBJ2-4	CASSGAPGGGTRNIQYF	TGTGCCAGTAGTGGGGCCCCAGGGGGCGGCACCCGGAACATTCAGTACTTC
many	15	TRBV12-3/TRBV12-4	.	TRBJ1-1	CASTGRLGRNTEAFF	TGTGCCAGCACCGGTCGGCTGGGGAGAAACACTGAAGCTTTCTTT
few	17	TRBV19	.	TRBJ2-2	CASRRRRGTQNTGELFF	TGTGCCAGTAGGCGAAGACGAGGAACACAGAACACCGGGGAGCTGTTTTTT
few	14	TRBV5-1	.	TRBJ2-7	CASSLEGGIDEQYF	TGCGCCAGCAGCTTGGAAGGGGGGATCGACGAGCAGTACTTC
many	14	TRBV7-2	.	TRBJ2-1	CASIPKKGPNEQFF	TGTGCCAGCATCCCGAAGAAGGGCCCTAATGAGCAGTTCTTC
.	14	TRBV5-1	.	TRBJ2-1	CASSLAYGRVEQFF	TGCGCCAGCAGCTTGGCCTATGGGCGAGTTGAGCAGTTCTTC
few	14	TRBV29-1	.	TRBJ2-6	CSVEWAPGANVLTF	TGCAGCGTTGAGTGGGCACCTGGGGCCAACGTCCTGACTTTC
.	14	TRBV9	.	TRBJ1-1	CASSVSDTNTEAFF	TGTGCCAGCAGCGTCTCAGACACGAACACTGAAGCTTTCTTT
.	13	TRBV12-3/TRBV12-4	TRBD2	TRBJ2-3	CASSRTSVDTQYF	TGTGCCAGCAGCCGGACTAGCGTAGATACGCAGTATTTT
few	14	TRBV4-1	TRBD1	TRBJ1-1	CASSQGEGASEAFF	TGCGCCAGCAGCCAAGGGGAGGGGGCGAGTGAAGCTTTCTTT
.	15	TRBV4-1	TRBD1	TRBJ1-1	CASSQEKQGGTEAFF	TGCGCCAGCAGCCAAGAAAAACAGGGGGGCACTGAAGCTTTCTTT
many	14	TRBV20-1	TRBD1	TRBJ1-6	CSARLDRAGSPLHF	TGCAGTGCTCGCCTCGACAGGGCGGGATCACCCCTCCACTTT
few	15	TRBV4-3	.	TRBJ2-7	CASSQVASPPYEQYF	TGCGCCAGCAGCCAAGTGGCTAGCCCCCCCTACGAGCAGTACTTC
many	15	TRBV7-7	.	TRBJ2-3	CASSLGSSRADTQYF	TGTGCTAGCAGCTTGGGCTCTAGCAGGGCAGATACGCAGTATTTT
few	14	TRBV18	TRBD1	TRBJ1-2	CASSPIGTGVGYTF	TGTGCCAGCTCACCCATCGGGACAGGGGTTGGCTACACCTTC